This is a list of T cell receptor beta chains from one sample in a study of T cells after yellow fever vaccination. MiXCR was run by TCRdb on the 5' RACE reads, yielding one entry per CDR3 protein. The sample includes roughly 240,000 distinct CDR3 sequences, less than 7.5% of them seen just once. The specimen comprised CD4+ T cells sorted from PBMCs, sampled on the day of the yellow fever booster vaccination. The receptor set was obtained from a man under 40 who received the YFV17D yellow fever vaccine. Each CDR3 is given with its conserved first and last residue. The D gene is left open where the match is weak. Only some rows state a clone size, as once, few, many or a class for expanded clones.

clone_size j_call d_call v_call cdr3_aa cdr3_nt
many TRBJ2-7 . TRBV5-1 CASSADNTGLNEQYF TGCGCCAGCAGCGCCGATAATACAGGGCTCAACGAGCAGTACTTC
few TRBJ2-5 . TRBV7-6 CASSLTHQETQYF TGTGCCAGCAGCCTAACCCACCAAGAGACCCAGTACTTC
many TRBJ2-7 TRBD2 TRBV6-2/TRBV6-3 CARKTGTSGTPYEQYF TGTGCCAGGAAAACCGGGACTAGCGGGACCCCCTACGAGCAGTACTTC
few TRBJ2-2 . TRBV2 CASIEGSTGELFF TGTGCCAGCATTGAGGGGAGCACCGGGGAGCTGTTTTTT
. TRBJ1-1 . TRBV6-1 CASSGPMNTEAFF TGTGCCAGCAGTGGGCCGATGAACACTGAAGCTTTCTTT
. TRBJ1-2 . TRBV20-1 CCARPTGGGSFGYGYTF TGCTGTGCTAGACCCACGGGAGGGGGGAGTTTCGGCTATGGCTACACCTTC
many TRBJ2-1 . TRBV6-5 CASSYRSIGGNEQFF TGTGCCAGCAGTTACAGGTCTATTGGGGGTAATGAGCAGTTCTTC
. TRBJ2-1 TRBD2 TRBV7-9 CASSLASGSLAEQFF TGTGCCAGCAGCTTAGCCAGCGGGAGCCTCGCTGAGCAGTTCTTC
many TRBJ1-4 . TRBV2 CASSELVTLNKEKLFF TGTGCCAGCAGTGAATTAGTGACACTTAATAAAGAAAAACTGTTTTTT
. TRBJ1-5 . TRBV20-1 CSAPAGQNNQPQHF TGCAGTGCTCCGGCTGGACAGAACAATCAGCCCCAGCATTTT
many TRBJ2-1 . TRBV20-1 CSASTHEQFF TGCAGTGCTAGTACTCATGAGCAGTTCTTC
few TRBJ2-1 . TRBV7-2 CASSFQRANEQFF TGTGCCAGCAGCTTCCAGCGGGCCAATGAGCAGTTCTTC
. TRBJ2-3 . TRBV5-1 CASSADPSTDTQYF TGCGCCAGCAGCGCCGACCCTAGCACAGATACGCAGTATTTT
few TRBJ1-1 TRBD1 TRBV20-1 CSAAFYPGQMNTEAFF TGCAGTGCTGCCTTTTACCCGGGACAGATGAACACTGAAGCTTTCTTT
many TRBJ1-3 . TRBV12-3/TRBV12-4 CASAFSGYGNTIYF TGTGCCAGCGCTTTTAGTGGTTATGGGAACACCATATATTTT
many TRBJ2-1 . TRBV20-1 CSARAVDEQFF TGCAGTGCTAGAGCAGTAGATGAGCAGTTCTTC
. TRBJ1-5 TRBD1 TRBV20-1 CSARDFQGGNQPQHF TGCAGTGCTAGAGATTTTCAGGGGGGCAATCAGCCCCAGCATTTT
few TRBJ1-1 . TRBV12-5 CASGLGGANTEAFF TGTGCTAGTGGTTTGGGTGGGGCGAACACTGAAGCTTTCTTT
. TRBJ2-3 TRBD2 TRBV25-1 CASSGVAGGVGDTQYF TGTGCCAGCAGTGGCGTAGCGGGAGGAGTAGGTGATACGCAGTATTTT
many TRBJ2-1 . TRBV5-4 CASSLVRTPNEQFF TGTGCCAGCAGCTTGGTCCGGACGCCCAATGAGCAGTTCTTC
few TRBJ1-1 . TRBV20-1 CSARKPQNTEAFF TGCAGTGCTAGGAAGCCCCAGAACACTGAAGCTTTCTTT
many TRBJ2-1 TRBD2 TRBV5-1 CASSPGLDYNEQFF TGCGCCAGCAGCCCGGGACTAGACTACAATGAGCAGTTCTTC
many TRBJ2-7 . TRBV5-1 CASSLETGYYEQYF TGCGCCAGCAGCTTGGAGACAGGTTACTACGAGCAGTACTTC
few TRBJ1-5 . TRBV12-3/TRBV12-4 CASRYRNQPQHF TGTGCCAGCAGGTACAGGAATCAGCCCCAGCATTTT
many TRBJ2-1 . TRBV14 CASSQSSRAGEQFF TGTGCCAGCAGCCAATCATCGAGGGCGGGCGAGCAGTTCTTC
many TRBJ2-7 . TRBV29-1 CSVGLYEQYF TGCAGCGTCGGGTTATACGAGCAGTACTTC
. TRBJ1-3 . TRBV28 CASIPDTGTGNTIYF TGTGCCAGCATCCCGGACACGGGGACTGGAAACACCATATATTTT
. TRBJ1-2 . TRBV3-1 CASSADLSTEGYTF TGTGCCAGCAGCGCAGACCTATCTACGGAGGGCTACACCTTC
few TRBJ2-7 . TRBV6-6 CASSYSGGSSYF TGTGCCAGCAGTTACTCTGGCGGGTCCTCGTACTTC
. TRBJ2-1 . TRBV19 CASSTDRNEQFF TGTGCCAGTAGTACGGACAGAAATGAGCAGTTCTTC
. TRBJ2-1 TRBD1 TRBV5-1 CASSFGQEYNEQFF TGCGCCAGCAGCTTTGGACAGGAGTACAATGAGCAGTTCTTC